A selection of T cell receptor beta chains follows, all from one sample in a study of cytomegalovirus exposure and HLA in healthy donors. Only in-frame clones appear in the TCRdb table, and some are missing; sequencing was by immunoSEQ multiplex PCR. The sample records 100,000 to 150,000 clones, approximately 69% being singletons. What was sequenced was PBMCs. The receptors here all came from a man in his forties in good health and CMV-seropositive. Both conserved end residues are part of each CDR3. The D gene is left open where the match is weak. Clone size is given for some rows only: seen once, a few or many times, or a class if the clone is expanded.

clone_size | j_call | cdr3_length | v_call | d_call | cdr3_aa | cdr3_nt
NA | TRBJ2-5 | 12 | TRBV27 | NA | CASSRGGETQYF | TGTGCCAGCTCTCGGGGAGGAGAGACCCAGTACTTC
NA | TRBJ2-3 | 16 | TRBV7-3 | NA | CASSPHGNPGTDTQYF | TGTGCCAGCAGCCCTCACGGGAACCCGGGAACGGATACGCAGTATTTT
few | TRBJ1-2 | 14 | TRBV30 | TRBD1 | CAWRRQGDGYGYTF | TGTGCCTGGAGAAGACAGGGGGACGGCTATGGCTACACCTTC
NA | TRBJ2-7 | 13 | TRBV29-1 | NA | CSVEGDRPYEQYF | TGCAGCGTTGAAGGTGACAGACCTTACGAGCAGTACTTC
NA | TRBJ1-5 | 15 | TRBV18 | NA | CASSPEQGSNQPQHF | TGTGCCAGCTCACCGGAACAGGGAAGCAATCAGCCCCAGCATTTT
NA | TRBJ2-5 | 13 | TRBV5-1 | TRBD1 | CASSVTGRETQYF | TGCGCCAGCAGCGTGACAGGGCGCGAGACCCAGTACTTC
NA | TRBJ1-5 | 16 | TRBV5-5 | TRBD1 | CASSLALGTENQPQHF | TGTGCCAGCAGCTTGGCCTTGGGGACAGAGAATCAGCCCCAGCATTTT
NA | TRBJ1-1 | 11 | TRBV7-2 | NA | CASSLPGEAFF | TGTGCCAGCAGCTTACCCGGGGAAGCTTTCTTT
few | TRBJ1-2 | 12 | TRBV7-2 | NA | CASSLDSYGYTF | TGTGCCAGCAGCTTAGACAGTTATGGCTACACCTTC
NA | TRBJ2-7 | 15 | TRBV2 | TRBD2 | CASREGLGSSYEQYF | TGTGCCAGCAGGGAGGGACTAGGGAGCTCCTACGAGCAGTACTTC